The text below deals with one T cell receptor beta chain. The data belong to a study of blood T cell repertoires in COVID-19. Study as a whole: The analysed material was cDNA or gDNA that came from T cells, B-cell-depleted T cells, or PBMCs.

With V trimmed by 5 bases and J by 7 bases, 10 bases remained unmatched. CDR1 is LNHDA, CDR2 SQIVND, per germline (reference sequence). The CDR3 is 15 amino acids. Per the authors' pipeline: Reference gene primer amplification in the assay estimated nucleated cell counts. Assay used: immunoSEQ multiplex PCR; TCRdb lists only in-frame clones, some missing. The V and J calls and clone size are taken from that table; D and trimming were inferred from the DNA. The repertoire holds 200,000 to 300,000 clones, with 80% to 90% as singletons. The clonotype comes from a man older than 75 with acute or convalescent COVID-19. This chain links TRBV19 with TRBJ2-2; 7 bases are a match to TRBD1. Material: peripheral blood. CDR3 bases: TGTGCCAGTAGTGGAACCGGGACAGTCCACGGGGAGCTGTTTTTT. This translates into CASSGTGTVHGELFF.